This T cell receptor beta chain was retrieved from a study of blood T cell repertoires in COVID-19. Background on the study: Sites across the United States, Italy and Spain contributed samples from acute and convalescent COVID-19. In each case, the material was cDNA or gDNA derived from T cells, B-cell-depleted T cells, or PBMCs.

Germline loops: CDR1 SGHNT, CDR2 YENEEA. CDR3 size: 15 residues. Trimming left V 5 bases short and J 0 bases short, with 11 bases between. The protocol was immunoSEQ multiplex PCR, while the TCRdb copy is restricted to in-frame clones and leaves out a portion. The sample lists about 87,000 clones, 85% to 90% seen once, with around 5% in the top ten. The chain uses TRBV11-3 and TRBJ2-1, with D possibly matching TRBD1 (5 bases). The sequenced sample consisted of peripheral blood. This receptor was taken from a woman older than 75 with active COVID-19. CDR3 nucleotide sequence: TGTGCCAGCAGCCCTGGGGCCGGCTCCTACAATGAGCAGTTCTTC. This codes for CASSPGAGSYNEQFF. The full variable domain, completed using reference TRBV11-3 and TRBJ2-1, is EAGVVQSPRYKIIEKKQPVAFWCNPISGHNTLYWYLQNLGQGPELLIRYENEEAVDDSQLPKDRFSAERLKGVDSTLKIQPAELGDSAVYLCASSPGAGSYNEQFFGPGTRLTVL.